Presented here are 9 T cell receptor beta chains from one specimen sequenced in a study of blood T cell repertoires in COVID-19 (dated by TCRdb to 2018 to 2021). The library was produced with the immunoSEQ multiplex PCR assay. What TCRdb holds here is the immuneACCESS table cut down to in-frame rearrangements. Part of the clones is not present; checked against another copy, under half of the missing clones reflect an unresolved V gene, and the others are unexplained. For this sample the table gives 200,000 to 300,000 clones, of which approximately 84% were detected only once. The ten largest clones add up to under 4.5% of the sample. Sequencing was carried out using peripheral blood. The receptors stem from a man aged 50-59 years with acute or convalescent COVID-19.

This chain connects TRBV3-1 (or the pseudogene TRBV3-2) to TRBJ1-1; D is unresolved. V was shortened by 0 bases and J by 5 bases, with 16 bases between the two germline ends. The germline V gene encodes CDR1 LGHDT and CDR2 YNNKEL (reference sequence). The CDR3 extends over 16 amino acids. The CDR3 reads CASSQDSAQSTTEAFF. For the CDR3, the DNA is TGTGCCAGCAGCCAAGATTCGGCACAGTCAACAACTGAAGCTTTCTTT.

This clone was recorded a few times. The junction departs from the called germline gene at one end, perhaps through a read error. The chain combines TRBV7-7 with TRBJ2-7; 9 nucleotides match TRBD2. Per germline, CDR1 SSHAT and CDR2 FNYEAQ (reference sequence). The CDR3 covers 15 residues. The CDR3 sequence is CASSLGPSGINEQYF. CDR3 nucleotide sequence: TGTGCTAGCAGCTTAGGCCCTAGCGGGATCAACGAGCAGTACTTC.

The chain couples TRBV6-7 to TRBJ2-7, with D possibly TRBD2 on 6 matching bases. TRBV6-7 is designated an ORF whose function remains uncertain. This CDR3 is 13 amino acids long. The V gene lost 0 bases and the J gene lost 6 bases, with 9 bases spanning the gap. CDR3 in amino acids: CASSYSWGLEQYF. CDR3 in DNA: TGTGCCAGCAGTTACTCGTGGGGACTCGAGCAGTACTTC.

This chain joins TRBV10-3 and TRBJ2-3; 12 nucleotides match TRBD2. The V and J ends lost 2 bases and 2 bases, in that order; junction bases with no gene match: 5. The CDR3 length is 17 residues. Germline CDR1 is ENHRY and CDR2 is SYGVKD. The CDR3 here is CAISELWTSGDTDTQYF. DNA for the CDR3: TGTGCCATCAGTGAGCTATGGACTAGCGGGGACACAGATACGCAGTATTTT.

The chain joins TRBV10-2 to TRBJ1-1; 9 bases agree with TRBD1. This CDR3 region has 15 residues. With V trimmed by 6 bases and J by 5 bases, 10 bases remained unmatched. CDR1 WSHSY and CDR2 SAAADI come from the germline V gene. The CDR3 DNA follows: TGCGCCAGCAGACCCGGGACAGGGAGACTTACTGAAGCTTTCTTT. Translation: CASRPGTGRLTEAFF.

This rearrangement joins TRBV27 to TRBJ1-6; possibly TRBD1 for D (5 bases). The CDR3 extends over 14 amino acids. Germline V lookup: CDR1 MNHEY, CDR2 SMNVEV (reference sequence). Trimming removed 5 bases at V and 8 bases at J, with 13 bases between. The CDR3 spells CASSRILQDSPLHF. CDR3 in DNA: TGTGCCAGCAGTCGTATTTTACAGGATTCACCCCTCCACTTT.

V gene TRBV18 combines with J gene TRBJ1-1; possibly TRBD1 for D (6 bases). CDR1 KGHSH and CDR2 LQKENI come from the germline V gene. CDR3 length: 13 amino acids. V was clipped by 10 bases and J by 5 bases, with 17 bases between them. The CDR3 protein is CATHGAGDTEAFF. DNA for the CDR3: TGTGCCACCCACGGGGCAGGGGATACTGAAGCTTTCTTT. The entire variable domain, with the rest obtained from reference TRBV18 and TRBJ1-1, is as follows: NAGVMQNPRHLVRRRGQEARLRCSPMKGHSHVYWYRQLPEEGLKFMVYLQKENIIDESGMPKERFSAEFPKEGPSILRIQQVVRGDSAAYFCATHGAGDTEAFFGQGTRLTVV.

This chain connects TRBV19 to TRBJ1-1; tentative D call: TRBD1 (5 bases). CDR1 is LNHDA and CDR2 is SQIVND in the germline V gene (reference sequence). The CDR3 is 14 residues long. V was clipped by 6 bases and J by 0 bases, with 11 bases between them. The chain's CDR3 is CASRDMTVNTEAFF. In DNA, the CDR3 is TGTGCCAGTAGAGATATGACAGTGAACACTGAAGCTTTCTTT.

The rearrangement links TRBV5-1 to TRBJ2-1; D perhaps matches TRBD2 (6 bases). Germline V gene sequence: CDR1 SGHRS, CDR2 YFSETQ. Trimming pared 5 bases from V and 0 bases from J, leaving 12 bases between. The CDR3 has 15 residues. The CDR3 DNA reads as TGCGCCAGCAGGTCCGGGACTCCCTCCTACAATGAGCAGTTCTTC. It is translated as CASRSGTPSYNEQFF.